Described below is a single T cell receptor beta chain sequence and its context. No antigen is known for it. This entry is derived from a study of identical twins' blood T cells. Across the study: Roughly 51 million reads covered about six alpha-chain and about six beta-chain libraries.

Study-level results: Each donor's most abundant TCRbeta clonotypes shared more CDR3 sequences with her twin than unrelated donors.

Six healthy women, forming three identical twin pairs, donated samples. The CDR3 runs to 15 residues. V lost 3 bases to trimming and J lost 8 bases, with 19 bases between them. Germline V gene sequence: CDR1 ENHRY, CDR2 SYGVKD. A single record per CDR3 protein comes from TCRdb applying MiXCR to the 5' RACE reads. Of hundreds of thousands of distinct CDR3 sequences in the sample, over 25% are singletons; the top ten hold more than 5.5%. This chain connects TRBV10-3 to TRBJ1-1; a possible D gene is TRBD1 (6 bases). The sequencing input was PBMCs. The clonotype originates from a woman aged 18 to 49 in good health. The CDR3 reads CAISDLTTAGAEAFF. The CDR3 bases are TGTGCCATCAGTGACCTAACGACAGCGGGGGCCGAAGCTTTCTTT.